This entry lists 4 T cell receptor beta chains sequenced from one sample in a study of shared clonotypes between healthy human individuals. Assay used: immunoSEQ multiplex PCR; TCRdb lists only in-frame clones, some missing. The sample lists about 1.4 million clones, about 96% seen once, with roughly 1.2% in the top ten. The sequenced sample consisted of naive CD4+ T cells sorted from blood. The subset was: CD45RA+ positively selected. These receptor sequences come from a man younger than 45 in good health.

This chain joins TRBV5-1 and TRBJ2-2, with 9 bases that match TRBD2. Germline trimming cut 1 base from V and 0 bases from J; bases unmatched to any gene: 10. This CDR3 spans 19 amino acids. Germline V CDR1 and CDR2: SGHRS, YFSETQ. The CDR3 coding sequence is TGCGCCAGCAGCTTGAGAGGCGGGAGGGCCTTCGCGAACACCGGGGAGCTGTTTTTT. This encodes CASSLRGGRAFANTGELFF.

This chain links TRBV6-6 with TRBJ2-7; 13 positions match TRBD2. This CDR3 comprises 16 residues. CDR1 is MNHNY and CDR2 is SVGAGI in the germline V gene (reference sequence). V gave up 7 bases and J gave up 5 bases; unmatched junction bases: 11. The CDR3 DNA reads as TGTGCCAGCACCCAGGGAACTAGCGGGAGGGACCACGAGCAGTACTTC. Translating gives CASTQGTSGRDHEQYF.

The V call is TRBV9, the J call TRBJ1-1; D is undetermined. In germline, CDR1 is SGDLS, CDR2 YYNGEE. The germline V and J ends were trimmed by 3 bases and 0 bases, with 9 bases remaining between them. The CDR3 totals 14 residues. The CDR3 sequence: CASSGGILNTEAFF. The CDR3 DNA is TGTGCCAGCAGCGGGGGTATATTGAACACTGAAGCTTTCTTT.

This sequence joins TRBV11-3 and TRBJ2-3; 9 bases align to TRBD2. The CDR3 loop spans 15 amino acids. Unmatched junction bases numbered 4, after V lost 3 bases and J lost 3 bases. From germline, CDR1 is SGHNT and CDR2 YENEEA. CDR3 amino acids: CASSFSAGGTDTQYF. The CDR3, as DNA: TGTGCCAGCAGCTTCTCAGCGGGAGGAACAGATACGCAGTATTTT.